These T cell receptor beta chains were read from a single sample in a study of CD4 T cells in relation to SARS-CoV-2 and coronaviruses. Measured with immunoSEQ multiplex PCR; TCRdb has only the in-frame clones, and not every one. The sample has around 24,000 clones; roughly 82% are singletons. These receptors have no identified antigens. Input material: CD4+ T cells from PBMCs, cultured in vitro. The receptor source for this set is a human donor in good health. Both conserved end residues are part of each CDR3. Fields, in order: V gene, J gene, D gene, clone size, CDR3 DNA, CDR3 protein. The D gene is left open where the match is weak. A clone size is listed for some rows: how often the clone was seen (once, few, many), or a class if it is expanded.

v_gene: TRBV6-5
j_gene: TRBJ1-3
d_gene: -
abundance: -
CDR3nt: TGTGCCAGCAGCTACAACAGGGATTTTGGAAACACCATATATTTT
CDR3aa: CASSYNRDFGNTIYF

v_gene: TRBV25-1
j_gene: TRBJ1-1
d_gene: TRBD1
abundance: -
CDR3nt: TGTGCCAGCCAGGGGGGCGGCGCTGAAGCTTTCTTT
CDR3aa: CASQGGGAEAFF

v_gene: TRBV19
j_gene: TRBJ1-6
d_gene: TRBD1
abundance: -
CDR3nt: TGTGCCAGTAGTCCCGGGACAGCTAATTCACCCCTCCACTTT
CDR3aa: CASSPGTANSPLHF

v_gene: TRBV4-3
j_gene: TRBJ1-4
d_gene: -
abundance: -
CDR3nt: TGCGCCAGCAGCGGAGAAACAACTAATGAAAAACTGTTTTTT
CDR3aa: CASSGETTNEKLFF

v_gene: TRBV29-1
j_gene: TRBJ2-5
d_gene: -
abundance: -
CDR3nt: TGCAGCGTAGGGGGGACAGTGGAGACCCAGTACTTC
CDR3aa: CSVGGTVETQYF

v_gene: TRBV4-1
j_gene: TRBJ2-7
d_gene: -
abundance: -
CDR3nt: TGCGCCAGCAGCCGTTCCTCTTTTGTCGCGGGGGCCGGAGACGAGCAGTACTTC
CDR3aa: CASSRSSFVAGAGDEQYF

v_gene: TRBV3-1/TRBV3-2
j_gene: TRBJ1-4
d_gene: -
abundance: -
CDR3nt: TGTGCCAGCAGTCCCAATCAGGAAGGTGAAAAACTGTTTTTT
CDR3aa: CASSPNQEGEKLFF

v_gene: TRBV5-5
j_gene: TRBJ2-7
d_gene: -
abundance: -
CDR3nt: TGTGCCAGCAGCTTGGACGGTCGCTCCTACGAGCAGTACTTC
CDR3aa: CASSLDGRSYEQYF

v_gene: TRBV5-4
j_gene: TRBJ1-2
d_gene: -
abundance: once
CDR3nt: TGTGCCAGCAGCTTTGACCGCTATGGCTACACCTTC
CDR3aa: CASSFDRYGYTF

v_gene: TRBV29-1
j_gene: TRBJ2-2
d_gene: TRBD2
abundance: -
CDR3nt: TGCAGCGTTGTAGCGGGAGGGGCCGGGGAGCTGTTTTTT
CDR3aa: CSVVAGGAGELFF

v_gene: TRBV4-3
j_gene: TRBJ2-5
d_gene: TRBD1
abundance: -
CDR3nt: TGCGCCAGCAGCCAAGTTACCGGGACAGGGGAGACCCAGTACTTC
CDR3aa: CASSQVTGTGETQYF

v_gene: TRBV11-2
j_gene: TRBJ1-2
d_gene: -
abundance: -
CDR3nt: TGTGCCAGCAGCTTAGCGTCAGGGAATGGCTACACCTTC
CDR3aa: CASSLASGNGYTF

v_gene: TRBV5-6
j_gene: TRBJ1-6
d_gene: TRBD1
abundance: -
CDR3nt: TGTGCCAGCAGCACCGGACAGGCCCCTTCTAATTCACCCCTCCACTTT
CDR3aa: CASSTGQAPSNSPLHF

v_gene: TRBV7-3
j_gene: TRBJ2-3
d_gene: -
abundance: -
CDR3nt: TGTGCCAGCAGCTTAAATTTTGGTTTCACAGATACGCAGTATTTT
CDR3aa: CASSLNFGFTDTQYF

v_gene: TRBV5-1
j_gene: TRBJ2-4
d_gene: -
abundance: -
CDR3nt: TGCGCCAGCAGCCTACCCTGGACAGAAAGGACCAAAAACATTCAGTACTTC
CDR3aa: CASSLPWTERTKNIQYF

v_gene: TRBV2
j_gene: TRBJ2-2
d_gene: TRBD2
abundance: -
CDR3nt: TGTGCCAGCAGAACCGGACTAGCGGGGTACACCGGGGAGCTGTTTTTT
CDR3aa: CASRTGLAGYTGELFF

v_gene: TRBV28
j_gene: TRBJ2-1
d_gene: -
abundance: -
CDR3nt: TGTGCCAGCAGTTTAAATAGGCAGTTCTTC
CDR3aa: CASSLNRQFF

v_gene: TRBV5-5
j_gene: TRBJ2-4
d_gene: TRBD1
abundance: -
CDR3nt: TGTGCCAGCAGTCTACAGGGGCCCAAAAACATTCAGTACTTC
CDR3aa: CASSLQGPKNIQYF

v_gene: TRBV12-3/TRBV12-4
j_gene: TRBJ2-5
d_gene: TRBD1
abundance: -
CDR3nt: TGTGCCAGCAGCCAGGACAGGGGAGAGACCCAGTACTTC
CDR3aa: CASSQDRGETQYF

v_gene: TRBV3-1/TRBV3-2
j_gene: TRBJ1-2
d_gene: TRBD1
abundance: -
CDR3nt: TGTGCCAGCAGCCCGGGACAGGGCTACTATGGCTACACCTTC
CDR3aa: CASSPGQGYYGYTF

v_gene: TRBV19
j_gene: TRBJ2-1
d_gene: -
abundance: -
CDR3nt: TGTGCCAGTAGCAGCGTTTTTTTCGACAGAAGCTCCTACAATGAGCAGTTCTTC
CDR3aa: CASSSVFFDRSSYNEQFF

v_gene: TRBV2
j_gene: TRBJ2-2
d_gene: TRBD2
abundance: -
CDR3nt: TGTGCCAGCAGTGAGGCCAGCGGGAGGGCCCACGGGGAGCTGTTTTTT
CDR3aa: CASSEASGRAHGELFF